This TCR beta chain was sequenced in a study of OX40 agonist ivuxolimab in advanced cancers. Study at large: Patients were dosed intravenously with ivuxolimab at 0.01 to 10 mg/kg every 2 weeks. Study-wide results and caveats: Also present in some nonresponders was a low level of normalized T-cell clonal expansion.

Some clones are missing from TCRdb's copy, which holds only in-frame ones; the method was immunoSEQ multiplex PCR. This table has 80,000 to 90,000 clones, about 81% appearing once. A note on this clone: No antigen is known for it.

Specimen: CD4+ or CD8+ T cells sorted from blood, collected in a trial of the OX40 agonist ivuxolimab. This sequence originates from an adult with an advanced solid tumor such as melanoma, head and neck, liver or kidney cancer.

CDR3 amino acids: CASSGSGYQETQYF. CDR3 in DNA: TGTGCCAGCAGTGGATCAGGGTACCAAGAGACCCAGTACTTC. V and J are TRBV28 and TRBJ2-5, with D possibly matching TRBD1 (5 bases). Germline CDR1 and CDR2: MDHEN and SYDVKM. The CDR3 has 14 amino acids. The ends were cut back, 5 bases at V and 0 bases at J, with 10 bases in the middle.